Listed below are T cell receptor beta chains from one sample, sequenced in a study of OX40 agonist ivuxolimab in advanced cancers. Clones were sequenced by immunoSEQ multiplex PCR, and TCRdb holds only the in-frame ones, with some missing. The data show about 46,000 clones, about 83% seen once. Sequenced material: CD4+ or CD8+ T cells sorted from blood, taken in a trial of the OX40 agonist ivuxolimab. These receptor sequences come from an adult with an advanced solid tumor such as melanoma, head and neck, liver or kidney cancer. Both conserved end residues are part of each CDR3. Fields, in order: J gene, D gene, V gene, clone size, CDR3 DNA, CDR3 protein. The D gene is left open where the match is weak. Size is stated for part of the rows, as once, few or many counts, or as a class when the clone is expanded.

j_call: TRBJ2-2
d_call: NA
v_call: TRBV10-3
clone_size: NA
cdr3_nt: TGTGCCATCAGTGACGTTCAGAAAAGGGACACCGGGGAGCTGTTTTTT
cdr3_aa: CAISDVQKRDTGELFF

j_call: TRBJ1-5
d_call: NA
v_call: TRBV28
clone_size: NA
cdr3_nt: TGTGCCAGCAGTTTTGGGGGCGGGGGGCGTCTGTCCCAGCATTTT
cdr3_aa: CASSFGGGGRLSQHF

j_call: TRBJ2-5
d_call: TRBD2
v_call: TRBV5-4
clone_size: NA
cdr3_nt: TGTGCCAGCAGCTTGGGACTAGCGACTCGGGGGGAGACCCAGTACTTC
cdr3_aa: CASSLGLATRGETQYF

j_call: TRBJ1-2
d_call: NA
v_call: TRBV28
clone_size: NA
cdr3_nt: TGTGCCAGCATCCCCCAGGGTTTTGTTGGCTACACCTTC
cdr3_aa: CASIPQGFVGYTF

j_call: TRBJ2-1
d_call: NA
v_call: TRBV7-2
clone_size: NA
cdr3_nt: TGTGCCAGCAGCCCTTCTAGCTCCTACAATGAGCAGTTCTTC
cdr3_aa: CASSPSSSYNEQFF

j_call: TRBJ1-5
d_call: TRBD1
v_call: TRBV4-2
clone_size: NA
cdr3_nt: TGTGCCAGCAGCTCCGGGACAGGCCAGTGGAATCAGCCCCAGCATTTT
cdr3_aa: CASSSGTGQWNQPQHF

j_call: TRBJ2-3
d_call: NA
v_call: TRBV6-5
clone_size: NA
cdr3_nt: TGTGCCAGCAGAAAGGGGATCCTCACAGATACGCAGTATTTT
cdr3_aa: CASRKGILTDTQYF

j_call: TRBJ1-3
d_call: NA
v_call: TRBV27
clone_size: once
cdr3_nt: TGTGCCAGCAGTTCGCAAGGTAACCTCCACTCTGGAAACACCATATATTTT
cdr3_aa: CASSSQGNLHSGNTIYF

j_call: TRBJ2-7
d_call: NA
v_call: TRBV18
clone_size: NA
cdr3_nt: TGTGCCAGCTCACCATGGGTCGCGGGAAACTACGAGCAGTACTTC
cdr3_aa: CASSPWVAGNYEQYF

j_call: TRBJ2-1
d_call: TRBD2
v_call: TRBV7-3
clone_size: NA
cdr3_nt: TGTGCCAGCAGCTTAGAACTAGCGGAATTCAATGAGCAGTTCTTC
cdr3_aa: CASSLELAEFNEQFF

j_call: TRBJ2-5
d_call: TRBD2
v_call: TRBV14
clone_size: NA
cdr3_nt: TGTGCCAGCAGCCGTGTCCTAGCGGGAGGCTTTTCCGAGACCCAGTACTTC
cdr3_aa: CASSRVLAGGFSETQYF

j_call: TRBJ1-4
d_call: NA
v_call: TRBV9
clone_size: NA
cdr3_nt: TGTGCCAGCAGCGTAGAGGGAAGTCGCTCCGGTGAAAAACTGTTTTTT
cdr3_aa: CASSVEGSRSGEKLFF

j_call: TRBJ2-3
d_call: NA
v_call: TRBV7-3
clone_size: NA
cdr3_nt: TGTGCCAGCAGCCCTCCGGCCGCAGATACGCAGTATTTT
cdr3_aa: CASSPPAADTQYF

j_call: TRBJ1-1
d_call: NA
v_call: TRBV7-9
clone_size: NA
cdr3_nt: TGTGCCAGCAGCTTACAGGGGAAAGGGACTGAAGCTTTCTTT
cdr3_aa: CASSLQGKGTEAFF